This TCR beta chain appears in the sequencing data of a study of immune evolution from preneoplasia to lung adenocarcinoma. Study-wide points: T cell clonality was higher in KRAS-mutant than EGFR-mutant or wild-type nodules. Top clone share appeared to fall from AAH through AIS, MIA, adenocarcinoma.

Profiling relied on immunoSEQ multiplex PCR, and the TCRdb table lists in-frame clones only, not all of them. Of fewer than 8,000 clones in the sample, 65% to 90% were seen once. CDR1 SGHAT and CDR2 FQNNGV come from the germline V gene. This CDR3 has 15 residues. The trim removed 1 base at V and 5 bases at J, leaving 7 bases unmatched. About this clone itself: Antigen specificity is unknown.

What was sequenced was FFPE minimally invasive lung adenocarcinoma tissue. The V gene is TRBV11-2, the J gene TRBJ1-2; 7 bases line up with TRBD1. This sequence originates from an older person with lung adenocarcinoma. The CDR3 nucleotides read TGTGCCAGCAGCTTAGTCCCCGACAGGGATTATGGCTACACCTTC. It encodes CASSLVPDRDYGYTF.